In this sample, the clone carrying this TCR beta chain turned up a few times. Germline assignment: CDR1 LNHDA and CDR2 SQIVND (reference sequence). The V end lost 3 bases, the J end lost 7 bases, and 7 bases lay between the germline ends. This CDR3 is 12 amino acids long. This entry is derived from a study of blood T cell repertoires in COVID-19. About the study: Researchers got acute and convalescent COVID-19 samples from the United States, Italy and Spain. Sample material is recorded as cDNA or gDNA derived from T cells, B-cell-depleted T cells, or PBMCs.

As processed by the authors: The authors estimated nucleated cell counts from reference gene primer amplification. Produced via immunoSEQ multiplex PCR; TCRdb's table is partial and in-frame only. D and trimming come from the DNA, and the V and J calls and clone size come from that table. The sample contains about 36,000 clones, 87% of which appear only once. The rearrangement links TRBV19 to TRBJ1-5; D is ambiguous. Sequenced input: peripheral blood. This receptor was taken from a man aged 55 to 70 with acute or convalescent COVID-19. The CDR3 coding sequence is TGTGCCAGTAGTATCAAGACACAGCCCCAGCATTTT. This sequence encodes CASSIKTQPQHF.